The 14 T cell receptor beta chains presented below share a single source sample, sequenced in a study of memory CD4+ T cells and cytomegalovirus serostatus. Here immunoSEQ multiplex PCR was the method, and the copy in TCRdb shows in-frame clones only, minus some. The repertoire holds under 50,000 clones, with around 79% as singletons. The sort gate was single viable CD3+CD4+CD8-CD45RO+ cells for memory CD4+ T cells. The sequencing input was memory CD4+ T cells from blood. Receptors were obtained from an adult in good health and CMV-seropositive.

The V and J genes are TRBV6-5 and TRBJ2-2; D unclear. CDR1 is MNHEY, CDR2 SVGAGI, per germline. The ends were cut back, 6 bases at V and 7 bases at J, with 9 bases in the middle. The CDR3 spans 12 residues. The DNA for the CDR3 is TGTGCCAGCAGCCCTTATATCGGGGAGCTGTTTTTT. It encodes CASSPYIGELFF.

The rearrangement uses TRBV27 and TRBJ1-1, with 8 positions matching TRBD1. The CDR3 sequence is 19 residues long. Germline CDR1 is MNHEY and CDR2 is SMNVEV (reference sequence). The V gene end was trimmed by 5 bases and the J gene end by 5 bases; junction bases not matched to a gene: 22. Here the CDR3 DNA reads TGTGCCAGCAGTCCTCAAAGACAGGGGCTGAGGAGGCGATGGACTGAAGCTTTCTTT. It is translated as CASSPQRQGLRRRWTEAFF.

The chain employs TRBV4-3 and TRBJ2-7; a weak D match, TRBD1 (5 bases). Germline CDR1 is LGHNA and CDR2 is YSLEER. Trimming took 1 base from V and 1 from J, leaving 11 bases between them. The CDR3 has 15 residues. CDR3 region: CASSQGNDRSYEQYF. Written as DNA, the CDR3 is TGCGCCAGCAGCCAAGGCAATGACAGATCCTACGAGCAGTACTTC.

This chain joins TRBV7-8 and TRBJ1-1; 8 bases line up with TRBD1. CDR1 SGHVS and CDR2 FQNEAQ come from the germline V gene. After removal of 5 bases from V and 1 base from J, the junction contained 9 bases not matched to a gene. The CDR3 contains 16 residues. The CDR3 DNA is TGTGCCAGCAGCACACTACTTGGACAGGGGAACACTGAAGCTTTCTTT. Translating it yields CASSTLLGQGNTEAFF.

The V call is TRBV15, the J call TRBJ1-1; D may be TRBD1 (5 bases). This CDR3 region has 15 residues. The germline V gene has CDR1 LNHNV and CDR2 YYDKDF (reference sequence). V was cut by 2 bases and J by 1 base, with 11 bases left in between. Here the CDR3 reads CATSRQARANTEAFF. The CDR3 DNA follows: TGTGCCACCAGCAGACAAGCCAGGGCGAACACTGAAGCTTTCTTT.

This chain joins TRBV7-9 and TRBJ2-5, with TRBD1 matching over 7 bases. Trimming cost V 1 base and J 4 bases; bases outside gene matches: 6. Germline assignment: CDR1 SEHNR and CDR2 FQNEAQ (reference sequence). This CDR3 has 15 amino acids. The DNA for the CDR3 is TGTGCCAGCAGCTTAGGGACAGGCGGCGTAGAGACCCAGTACTTC. Residues: CASSLGTGGVETQYF.

This chain connects TRBV7-3 to TRBJ1-1, with TRBD1 matching 7 bases. With V trimmed by 2 bases and J by 0 bases, 6 bases remained unmatched. CDR3 length: 16 amino acids. The V gene's germline CDR1 is SGHTA and CDR2 FQGTGA. The CDR3 sequence is CASSLVPDRVNTEAFF. The CDR3 region has the DNA TGTGCCAGCAGCTTAGTCCCCGACAGGGTGAACACTGAAGCTTTCTTT.

The V call is TRBV19, the J call TRBJ1-4, with a possible D match to TRBD1 (6 bases). The CDR3 consists of 12 residues. The V and J ends lost 6 bases and 6 bases respectively, with 8 bases between them. Per germline, CDR1 LNHDA and CDR2 SQIVND (reference sequence). The CDR3: CASRYRDEKLFF. CDR3 nucleotides: TGTGCCAGTAGATACAGGGATGAAAAACTGTTTTTT. Full variable domain (missing parts from reference TRBV19 and TRBJ1-4): DGGITQSPKYLFRKEGQNVTLSCEQNLNHDAMYWYRQDPGQGLRLIYYSQIVNDFQKGDIAEGYSVSREKKESFPLTVTSAQKNPTAFYLCASRYRDEKLFFGSGTQLSVL.

This chain joins TRBV7-9 and TRBJ1-1, with 8 bases identical to TRBD1. The CDR3 extends over 16 amino acids. Germline CDR1 and CDR2: SEHNR and FQNEAQ (reference sequence). Trimming removed 1 base from V and 3 bases from J; junction bases left unmatched: 7. The CDR3 bases are TGTGCCAGCAGCTTAGTGGGGGCGGACAGGGACACTGAAGCTTTCTTT. This codes for CASSLVGADRDTEAFF.

The sample holds one count of this clone. J is TRBJ2-3 and V is TRBV11-2, with D possibly TRBD1 on 6 matching bases. Trimming cost V 5 bases and J 6 bases, with 15 bases left between them. The CDR3 consists of 14 residues. Germline V gene data show CDR1 as SGHAT and CDR2 as FQNNGV. CDR3 DNA sequence: TGTGCCAGCAGCCCAAGATACAGGGATGATACGCAGTATTTT. Its translation is CASSPRYRDDTQYF.

The chain has TRBV19 and TRBJ2-5, with 14 positions matching TRBD2. Looked up from germline, CDR1 is LNHDA and CDR2 is SQIVND (reference sequence). V lost 3 bases to trimming and J lost 4 bases; unmatched junction nucleotides: 1. CDR3 size: 15 residues. The CDR3 reads CASSIGTSGRETQYF. Here the CDR3 DNA reads TGTGCCAGTAGTATCGGGACTAGCGGGAGAGAGACCCAGTACTTC. Based on the CDR3 plus reference TRBV19 and TRBJ2-5, the full variable domain is DGGITQSPKYLFRKEGQNVTLSCEQNLNHDAMYWYRQDPGQGLRLIYYSQIVNDFQKGDIAEGYSVSREKKESFPLTVTSAQKNPTAFYLCASSIGTSGRETQYFGPGTRLLVL.

This rearrangement joins TRBV7-2 to TRBJ1-1; 7 bases agree with TRBD1. Germline loops: CDR1 SGHTA, CDR2 FQGNSA. V dropped 6 bases and J dropped 4; count of bases not matched to a gene: 8. This CDR3 region has 14 residues. This CDR3 reads CASSLGQTSTEAFF. The CDR3 DNA reads as TGTGCCAGCAGTTTGGGACAGACAAGCACTGAAGCTTTCTTT.

This clone was recorded only once. This rearrangement joins TRBV5-8 to TRBJ1-5; D not resolved. The CDR3 totals 15 residues. The V end lost 1 base, the J end lost 3 bases, and 11 bases lay between the germline ends. The germline CDR1 and CDR2 sequences are SGHTS and YDEGEE. DNA of the CDR3: TGTGCCAGCAGCTTGACGAGCAGAACCAATCAGCCCCAGCATTTT. Protein sequence: CASSLTSRTNQPQHF.

The rearrangement joins TRBV5-4 to TRBJ2-7; no definite D call. Germline CDR1 reads SGHNT; CDR2 reads YYREEE (reference sequence). The V and J ends lost 4 bases and 6 bases respectively, with 17 bases between them. CDR3 length: 14 residues. The DNA for the CDR3 is TGTGCCAGCAGCCGTCCTGGAGTAAACATCGAGCAGTACTTC. It codes for CASSRPGVNIEQYF.